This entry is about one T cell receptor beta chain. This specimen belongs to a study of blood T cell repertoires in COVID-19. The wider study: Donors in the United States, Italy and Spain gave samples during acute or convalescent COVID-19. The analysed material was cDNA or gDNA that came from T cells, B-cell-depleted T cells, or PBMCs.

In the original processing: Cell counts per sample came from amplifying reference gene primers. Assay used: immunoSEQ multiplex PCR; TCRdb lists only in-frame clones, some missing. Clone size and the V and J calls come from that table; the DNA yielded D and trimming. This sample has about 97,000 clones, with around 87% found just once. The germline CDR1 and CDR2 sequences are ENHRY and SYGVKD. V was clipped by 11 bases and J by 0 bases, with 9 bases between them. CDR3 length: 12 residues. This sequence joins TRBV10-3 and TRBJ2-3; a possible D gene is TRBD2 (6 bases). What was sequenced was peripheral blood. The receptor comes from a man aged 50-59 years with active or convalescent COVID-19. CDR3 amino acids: CAGGSSTDTQYF. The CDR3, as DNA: TGTGCCGGAGGGTCGAGCACAGATACGCAGTATTTT.